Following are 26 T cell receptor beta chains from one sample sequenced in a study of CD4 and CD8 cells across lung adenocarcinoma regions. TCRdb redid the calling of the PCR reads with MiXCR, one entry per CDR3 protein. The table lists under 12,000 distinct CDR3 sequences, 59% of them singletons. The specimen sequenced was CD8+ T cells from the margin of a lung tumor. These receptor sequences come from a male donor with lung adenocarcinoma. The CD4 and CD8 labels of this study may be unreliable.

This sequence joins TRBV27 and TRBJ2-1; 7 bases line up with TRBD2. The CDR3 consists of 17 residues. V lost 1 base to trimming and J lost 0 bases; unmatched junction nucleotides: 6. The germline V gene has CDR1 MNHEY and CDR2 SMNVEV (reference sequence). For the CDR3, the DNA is TGTGCCAGCAGTTTATTTGGGACTACCTACTCCTACAATGAGCAGTTCTTC. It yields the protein CASSLFGTTYSYNEQFF.

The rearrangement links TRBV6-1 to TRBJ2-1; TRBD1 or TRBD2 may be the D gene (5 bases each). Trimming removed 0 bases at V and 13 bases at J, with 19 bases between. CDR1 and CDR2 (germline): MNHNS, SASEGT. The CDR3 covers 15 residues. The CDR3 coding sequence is TGTGCCAGCAGTGAAGCGAACCCGGGGCCTGAGACCCAGTTCTTC. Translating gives CASSEANPGPETQFF.

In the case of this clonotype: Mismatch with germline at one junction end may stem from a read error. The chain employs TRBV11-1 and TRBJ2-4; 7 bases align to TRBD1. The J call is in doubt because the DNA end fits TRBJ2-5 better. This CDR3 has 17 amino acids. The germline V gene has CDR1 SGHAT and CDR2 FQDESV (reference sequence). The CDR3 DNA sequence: TGTGCCAGCAGCTCCGAAGAAGGGGGCCGAGCCCAAAAGACCCAGTACTTC. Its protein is CASSSEEGGRAQKTQYF.

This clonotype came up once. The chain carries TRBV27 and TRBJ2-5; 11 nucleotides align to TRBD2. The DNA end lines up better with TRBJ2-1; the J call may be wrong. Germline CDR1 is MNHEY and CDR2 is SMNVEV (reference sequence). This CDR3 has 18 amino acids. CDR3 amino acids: CASSPILTSGSFILEQFF. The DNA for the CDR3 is TGTGCCAGCAGTCCGATTTTAACTAGCGGGAGTTTTATTTTGGAGCAGTTCTTC.

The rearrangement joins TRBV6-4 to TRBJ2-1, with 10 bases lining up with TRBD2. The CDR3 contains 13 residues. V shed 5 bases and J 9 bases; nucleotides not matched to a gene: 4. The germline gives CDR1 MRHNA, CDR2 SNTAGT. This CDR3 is CASSLLAGVEQFF. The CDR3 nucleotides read TGTGCCAGCAGTCTGCTAGCGGGAGTTGAGCAGTTCTTC.

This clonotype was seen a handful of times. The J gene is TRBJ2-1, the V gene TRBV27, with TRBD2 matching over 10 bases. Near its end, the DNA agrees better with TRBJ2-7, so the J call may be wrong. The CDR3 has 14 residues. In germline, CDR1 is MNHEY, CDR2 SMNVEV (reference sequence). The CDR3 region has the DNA TGTGCCAGCAGCCCGGGACTAGCGAGGGGCGAGCAGTACTTC. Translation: CASSPGLARGEQYF.

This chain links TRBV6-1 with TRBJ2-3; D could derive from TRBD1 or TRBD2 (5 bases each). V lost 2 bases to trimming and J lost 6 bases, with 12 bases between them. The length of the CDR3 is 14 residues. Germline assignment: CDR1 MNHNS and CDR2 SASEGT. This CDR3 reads CASSELRGADTQYF. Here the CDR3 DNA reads TGTGCCAGCAGTGAACTACGAGGGGCGGATACGCAGTATTTT.

The chain's CDR3 is CASNPVGGPKTYEQFF. The CDR3 region has the DNA TGTGCCAGCAACCCGGTAGGGGGCCCTAAGACCTACGAGCAGTTCTTC. The rearrangement links TRBV6-1 to TRBJ2-1, with 7 bases that match TRBD1. Germline V gene lookup returns CDR1 MNHNS and CDR2 SASEGT. CDR3 size: 16 residues. The J segment lost 10 bases and the V segment lost 7 bases, leaving 19 bases of the junction unmatched.

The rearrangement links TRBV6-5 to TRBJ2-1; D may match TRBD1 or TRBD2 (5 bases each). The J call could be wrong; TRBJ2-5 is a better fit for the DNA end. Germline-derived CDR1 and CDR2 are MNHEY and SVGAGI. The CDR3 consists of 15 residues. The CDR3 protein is CASSYAGALGETQYF. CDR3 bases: TGTGCCAGCAGTTACGCCGGGGCCCTGGGGGAGACCCAGTACTTC.

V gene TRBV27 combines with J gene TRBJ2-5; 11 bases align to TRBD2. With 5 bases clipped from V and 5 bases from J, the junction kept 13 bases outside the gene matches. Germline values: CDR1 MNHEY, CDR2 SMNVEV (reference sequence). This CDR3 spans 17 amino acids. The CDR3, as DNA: TGTGCCAGCAGTCTCTCTTCATACGGGACTAGCGGTGAGACCCAGTACTTC. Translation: CASSLSSYGTSGETQYF.

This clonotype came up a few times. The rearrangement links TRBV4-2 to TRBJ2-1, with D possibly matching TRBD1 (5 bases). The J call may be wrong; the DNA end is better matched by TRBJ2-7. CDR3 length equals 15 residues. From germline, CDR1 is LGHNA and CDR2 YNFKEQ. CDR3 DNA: TGTGCCAGCACCTTATACCGAGACAGTCGCTACGAGCAGTACTTC. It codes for CASTLYRDSRYEQYF.

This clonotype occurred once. CDR3 protein: CAWSKGGGYGYTF. CDR3 nucleotides: TGTGCCTGGAGCAAGGGTGGCGGCTATGGCTACACCTTC. The V and J genes are TRBV30 and TRBJ1-2; D is uncertain. Germline V CDR1 and CDR2: GTSNPN, SVGIG (reference sequence). The CDR3 covers 13 residues. Trimming removed 3 bases from V and 4 bases from J, with 12 bases in between.

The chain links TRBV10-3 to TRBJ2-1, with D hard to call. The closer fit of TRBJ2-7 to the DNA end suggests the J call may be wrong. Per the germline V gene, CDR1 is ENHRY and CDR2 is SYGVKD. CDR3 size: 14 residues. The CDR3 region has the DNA TGTGCCGCGGCTGCAGGTTTGGGTCGCTACGAGCAGTACTTC. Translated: CAAAAGLGRYEQYF.

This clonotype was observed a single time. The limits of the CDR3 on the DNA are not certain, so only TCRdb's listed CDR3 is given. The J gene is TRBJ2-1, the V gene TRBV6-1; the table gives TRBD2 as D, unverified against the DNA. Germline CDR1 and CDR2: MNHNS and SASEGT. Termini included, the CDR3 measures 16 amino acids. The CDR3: CASSETWAIGTDEQFF.

The CDR3 spells CASSQDPGQGSEKLFF. CDR3 sequence (DNA): TGTGCCAGCAGCCAAGATCCGGGACAGGGGAGCGAAAAACTGTTTTTT. The rearrangement joins TRBV4-2 to TRBJ1-4; 10 positions match TRBD1. The ends lost 0 bases at V and 8 bases at J; junction bases unmatched: 6. The CDR3 has 16 residues. Germline values: CDR1 LGHNA, CDR2 YNFKEQ.

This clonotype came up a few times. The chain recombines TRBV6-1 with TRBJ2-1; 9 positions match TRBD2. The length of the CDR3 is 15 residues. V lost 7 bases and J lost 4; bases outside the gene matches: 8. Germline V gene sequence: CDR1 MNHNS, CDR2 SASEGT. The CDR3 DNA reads TGTGCCAGCACCCCGGCTAGCGGGGTATACAATGAGCAGTTCTTC. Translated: CASTPASGVYNEQFF.

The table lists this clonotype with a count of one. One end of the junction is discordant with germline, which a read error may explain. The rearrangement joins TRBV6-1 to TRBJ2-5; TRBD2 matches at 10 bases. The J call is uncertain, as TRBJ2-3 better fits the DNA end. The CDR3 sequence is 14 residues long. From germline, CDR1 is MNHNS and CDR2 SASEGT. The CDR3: CAGSGGGGTETQYF. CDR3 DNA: TGTGCGGGCAGCGGGGGGGGTGGCACAGAGACGCAGTATTTT.

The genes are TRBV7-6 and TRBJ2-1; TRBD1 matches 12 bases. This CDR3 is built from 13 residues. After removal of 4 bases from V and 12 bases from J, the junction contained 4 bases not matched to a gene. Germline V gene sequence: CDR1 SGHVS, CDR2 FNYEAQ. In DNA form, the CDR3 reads TGTGCCAGCAGCTCGGGACAGGGGGCTTTGCAGTTCTTC. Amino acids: CASSSGQGALQFF.

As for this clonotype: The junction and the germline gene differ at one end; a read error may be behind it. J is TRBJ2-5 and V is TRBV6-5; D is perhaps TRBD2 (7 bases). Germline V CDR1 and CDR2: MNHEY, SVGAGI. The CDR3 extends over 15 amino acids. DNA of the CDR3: TGTGCCAGGGGTTACGCGGGGGCGGACCTAGAGACGCAGTATTTC. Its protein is CARGYAGADLETQYF.

The CDR3 here is CASRVRGRGETQYF. DNA for the CDR3: TGTGCCAGCAGGGTCCGGGGGCGTGGGGAGACCCAGTACTTC. The V and J genes are TRBV6-1 and TRBJ2-1; D assignment may be TRBD1 or TRBD2 (6 bases each). The last part of the DNA fits TRBJ2-5 better; the J call may be wrong. CDR1 and CDR2 (germline): MNHNS, SASEGT. The CDR3 length is 14 residues.

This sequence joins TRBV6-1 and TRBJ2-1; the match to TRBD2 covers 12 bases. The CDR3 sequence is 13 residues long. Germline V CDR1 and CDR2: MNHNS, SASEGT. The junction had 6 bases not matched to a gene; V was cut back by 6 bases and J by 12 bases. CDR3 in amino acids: CASSPMTSGRQFF. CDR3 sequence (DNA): TGTGCCAGCAGCCCGATGACTAGCGGGAGGCAGTTCTTC.

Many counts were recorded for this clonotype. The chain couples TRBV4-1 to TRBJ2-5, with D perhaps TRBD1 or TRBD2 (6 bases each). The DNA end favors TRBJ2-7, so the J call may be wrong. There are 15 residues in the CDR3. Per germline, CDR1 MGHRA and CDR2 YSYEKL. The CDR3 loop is CASSPRTLGGYEQYF. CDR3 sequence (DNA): TGCGCCAGCAGCCCCAGAACCCTAGGGGGGTACGAGCAGTACTTC.

This CDR3 is CSASGGAGANYGYTF. Written as DNA, the CDR3 is TGCAGTGCTAGCGGAGGGGCAGGCGCTAACTATGGCTACACCTTC. The V gene is TRBV20-1, the J gene TRBJ1-2; D possibly corresponds to TRBD1 (5 bases). This CDR3 is 15 amino acids long. Germline CDR1 is DFQATT and CDR2 is SNEGSKA (reference sequence). The germline V and J ends were trimmed by 3 bases and 0 bases, with 14 bases remaining between them.

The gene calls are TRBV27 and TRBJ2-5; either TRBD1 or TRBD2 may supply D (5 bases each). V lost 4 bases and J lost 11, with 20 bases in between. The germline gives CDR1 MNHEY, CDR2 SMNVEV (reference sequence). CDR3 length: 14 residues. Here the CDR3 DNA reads TGTGCCAGCAGTTCGGACCGGGGTTGGGACGCGCAGTACTTC. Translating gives CASSSDRGWDAQYF.

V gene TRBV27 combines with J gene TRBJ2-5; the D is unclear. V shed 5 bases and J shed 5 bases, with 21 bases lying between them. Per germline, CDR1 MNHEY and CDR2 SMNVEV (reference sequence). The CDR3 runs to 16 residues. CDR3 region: CASSPSTGPPGETQYF. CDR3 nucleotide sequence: TGTGCCAGCAGTCCTAGTACCGGCCCTCCCGGGGAGACCCAGTACTTC.

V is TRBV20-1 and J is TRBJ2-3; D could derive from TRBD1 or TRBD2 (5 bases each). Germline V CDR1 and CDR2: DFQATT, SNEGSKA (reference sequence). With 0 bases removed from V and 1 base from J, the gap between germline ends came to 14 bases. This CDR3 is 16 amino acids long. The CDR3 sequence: CSARDLLGVGTDTQYF. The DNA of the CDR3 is TGCAGTGCTAGAGATCTGTTGGGGGTCGGCACAGATACGCAGTATTTT.